The clone carrying this T cell receptor (beta chain) was seen only once. A primer in the constant region served to generate TCR beta cDNA from 450 to 600 ng of total RNA. Libraries of TCR beta came from three nested multiplex PCR rounds with slightly modified ARM-PCR. Amplification in the first two PCR rounds was performed using TRBV1-TRBV30 forward primers and a C-beta reverse primer for 9 to 11 cycles each. MiXCR, applied by TCRdb to the multiplex PCR reads, yields one record per CDR3 protein. The sample comprises about 310,000 distinct CDR3 sequences, about 50% of which are singletons, and approximately 15% rests with the top ten. Germline loops: CDR1 MDHEN, CDR2 SYDVKM. The CDR3 is made up of 15 amino acids. Deletions cut 10 bases from V and 3 bases from J, with 19 bases between. This entry belongs to a study of tumor-infiltrating lymphocytes in primary liver carcinoma. They got blood RNA out of unsorted whole blood and also pulled out germline DNA.

This receptor was taken from a woman in her 30s with primary liver carcinoma and hepatitis B virus infection. This rearrangement joins TRBV28 to TRBJ2-1; D is unclear. The sequencing input was peripheral blood. DNA of the CDR3: TGTGCCACCGCTACCCCGCAGGAGAACTACAATGAGCAGTTCTTC. This gives the protein CATATPQENYNEQFF.